The present entry profiles one T cell receptor beta chain with its context. Antigen unknown. For each subset, genomic DNA was distributed in equal portions over several immunoSEQ plates. Profiled with immunoSEQ multiplex PCR; TCRdb holds only in-frame clones, not every one. The sample lists over 2,000,000 clones; around 93% were seen once. The data derive from a study of shared clonotypes between healthy human individuals. Study observations and caveats: Clonotypes shared by all four donors outscored non-shared clonotypes in generation probability.

Naive CD8 cells lacked CD45RO, underwent positive selection for CCR7 and left out terminally differentiated effector memory CD45RA+ cells. Germline CDR1 is MNHNS and CDR2 is SASEGT. The CDR3 consists of 15 residues. V lost 7 bases and J 4 bases, leaving 19 bases between the germline ends. The chain employs TRBV6-1 and TRBJ1-2, with a possible D match to TRBD1 (6 bases). This TCR was sampled from a man aged 18 to 35 in good health. Some clones in this sample may be carry-over from other donors' samples. The material sequenced was naive CD8+ T cells from PBMCs. CDR3 sequence reads: CASTQIGGRGYGYTF. Here the CDR3 DNA reads TGTGCCAGCACCCAAATCGGGGGGCGCGGCTATGGCTACACCTTC.